This T cell receptor (beta chain) was captured by sequencing in a study of CD8+ T cells in alopecia areata (dated by TCRdb to the late 2010s). Notes on the research overall: The treated patients took part in an open-label pilot trial in which moderate-to-severe alopecia areata was treated with oral tofacitinib at 5 to 10 mg twice daily. Patients on tofacitinib were biopsied at baseline and after 4 and 24 weeks of treatment, and several of the patients also had a later scalp biopsy. In humans, TCRbeta sequencing was performed on scalp tissue and on sorted CD4+ and CD8+ peripheral blood T cells from healthy controls and from patients with patchy or totalis/universalis alopecia areata. Patients received tofacitinib for 6 to 18 months and were then followed off drug for 6 months to check for delayed response and recurrence. To study T cell clonal expansion in alopecia areata, the researchers applied high-throughput TCRbeta sequencing to both the C3H/HeJ mouse model and human patients. immunoSEQ multiplex PCR using 35 Vbeta forward primers and 13 Jbeta reverse primers was used to amplify TCRbeta CDR3 regions. Disease severity in treated patients was measured with the SALT score, which quantifies the percentage of affected scalp surface area. RNA was obtained with the PAXgene miRNA kit for fixed scalp, the miRNeasy kit for PBMCs, and the RNeasy kit for mouse skin. Scalp clonality was compared across normal scalp (n=4), patchy alopecia areata scalp (n=8), and alopecia totalis/universalis scalp (n=8). Overall study results and their limits: Tofacitinib significantly decreased scalp clonality and the number of expanded CD8+ clones among the top 100 scalp clones. Shared TCR sequences between patients were less evident than in mice, which may be partly attributable to HLA diversity in the patient population. The treated cohort was small, with a single nonresponder, so links between baseline CD8+ expansion and response need larger studies. Compared with normal scalp, lesional scalp, particularly in alopecia totalis/universalis, had higher clonality and more expanded CD8+ clones, which suggests antigenic drive. Many expanded lesional clones persisted in scalp and blood during tofacitinib treatment, which may partly explain relapse after stopping treatment. Unlike mouse skin, where gammadelta T cells dominate, normal human skin contains resident alphabeta T cells that get sequenced too, which complicates analysis of the scalp TCR repertoire.

This specimen's time point label, interpreted: roughly 27 days on oral tofacitinib. The label giving this sample's treatment or condition can be read as: oral pan-JAK inhibitor, 5-10 mg twice daily. From alopecia areata patients, peripheral blood was collected along with lesional scalp punch biopsies. PBMCs were separated by density centrifugation and stained for CD3, CD4 and CD8, after which CD4+ and CD8+ T cells were sorted on a FACSAria. CDR1 and CDR2, per the germline V gene, are SQVTM and ANQGSEA. Trimming takes 5 bases from V and 5 bases from J, and the germline ends sit 12 bases apart. Including the terminal cysteine and phenylalanine, the CDR3 comprises 12 residues. The kept DNA is CDR3 alone, 36 bases in frame from the first base. In its sample, this clone was seen a few times. Its antigen is unknown. No clone much larger than this one lies a single base away; base qualities are absent. Library method: the immunoSEQ multiplex PCR assay. RNA was extracted from all samples and reverse transcribed into cDNA as template for TCR sequencing. SuperScript III was used to make first-strand cDNA, primed with a 2:1 mix of oligo-dT and random hexamers. A synthetic immune receptor repertoire was used to assess amplification bias, and residual bias was removed computationally. As for how the authors treated the data: Raw reads were preprocessed for error removal, and CDR3 was defined according to IMGT conventions as running from the conserved cysteine to phenylalanine. Clonality was calculated as 1 minus Shannon entropy normalized by log2 of the number of productive unique TCRs. CD4 or CD8 identity of scalp clones was inferred by cross-referencing scalp TCRbeta sequences with sorted blood CD4 and CD8 repertoires. TCRdb stores this immuneACCESS table with in-frame sequences only. Part of the clones is absent; in the studies checked, under half of the shortfall reflects unresolved V genes, and no reason is known for the rest. V and J calls and clone size are as listed in that table; D and trimming were resolved from the DNA. This sample is represented by about 120,000 clones; around 56% of them were singletons. Of the sample, 0.46% falls within the top ten clones.

The chain uses TRBV29-1 and TRBJ2-5; a confident D gene designation cannot be given. The sequencing used CD4+ T cells sorted from blood, collected at week 4, from a patient treated with tofacitinib. This receptor was identified in a human donor with alopecia areata. The nucleotides are TGCAGCGTTCTTCTAGGCTCGGAGACCCAGTACTTC. It encodes CSVLLGSETQYF.